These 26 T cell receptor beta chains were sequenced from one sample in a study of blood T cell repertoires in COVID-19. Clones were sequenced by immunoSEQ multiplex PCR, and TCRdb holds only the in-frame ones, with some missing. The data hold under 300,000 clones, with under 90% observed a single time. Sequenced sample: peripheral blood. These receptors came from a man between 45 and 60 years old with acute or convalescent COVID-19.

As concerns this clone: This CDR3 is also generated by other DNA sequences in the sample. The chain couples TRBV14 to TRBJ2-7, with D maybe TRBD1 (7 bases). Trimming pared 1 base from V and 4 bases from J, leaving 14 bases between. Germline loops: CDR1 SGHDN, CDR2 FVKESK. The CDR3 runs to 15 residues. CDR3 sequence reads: CASSQGTGDFYEQYF. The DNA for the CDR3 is TGTGCCAGCAGCCAAGGAACAGGGGACTTTTACGAGCAGTACTTC.

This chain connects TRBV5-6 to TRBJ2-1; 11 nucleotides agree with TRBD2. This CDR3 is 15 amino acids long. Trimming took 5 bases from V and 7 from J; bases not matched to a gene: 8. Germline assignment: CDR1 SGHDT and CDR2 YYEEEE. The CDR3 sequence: CASRLISGGANEQFF. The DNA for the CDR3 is TGTGCCAGCAGACTGATTAGCGGGGGGGCTAATGAGCAGTTCTTC.

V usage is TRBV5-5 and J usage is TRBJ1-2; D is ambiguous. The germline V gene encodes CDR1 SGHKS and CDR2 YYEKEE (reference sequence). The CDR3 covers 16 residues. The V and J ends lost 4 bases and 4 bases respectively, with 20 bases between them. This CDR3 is CASSPPGGRGGYGYTF. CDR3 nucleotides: TGTGCCAGCAGCCCCCCCGGAGGCCGCGGTGGCTATGGCTACACCTTC.

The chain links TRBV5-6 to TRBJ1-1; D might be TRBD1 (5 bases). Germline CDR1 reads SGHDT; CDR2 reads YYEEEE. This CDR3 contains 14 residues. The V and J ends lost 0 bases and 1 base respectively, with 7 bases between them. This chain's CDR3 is CASSLVGGNTEAFF. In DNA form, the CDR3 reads TGTGCCAGCAGCTTGGTGGGGGGGAACACTGAAGCTTTCTTT.

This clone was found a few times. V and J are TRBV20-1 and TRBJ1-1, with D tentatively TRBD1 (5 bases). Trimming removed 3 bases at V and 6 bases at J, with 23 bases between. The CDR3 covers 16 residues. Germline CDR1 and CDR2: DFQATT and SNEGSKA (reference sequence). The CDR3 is CSASPLRGYGLPEAFF. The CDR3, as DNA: TGCAGTGCTAGTCCCCTCCGGGGGTACGGTTTACCTGAAGCTTTCTTT.

CDR3 coding DNA: TGTGCCAGCAGTTTAAGGGGGCCTGGCAACGAGCAGTACTTC. It codes for CASSLRGPGNEQYF. The gene calls are TRBV27 and TRBJ2-7, with 7 bases identical to TRBD1. The CDR3 contains 14 residues. Trimming removed 2 bases from V and 5 bases from J; junction bases left unmatched: 6. The germline V gene has CDR1 MNHEY and CDR2 SMNVEV (reference sequence).

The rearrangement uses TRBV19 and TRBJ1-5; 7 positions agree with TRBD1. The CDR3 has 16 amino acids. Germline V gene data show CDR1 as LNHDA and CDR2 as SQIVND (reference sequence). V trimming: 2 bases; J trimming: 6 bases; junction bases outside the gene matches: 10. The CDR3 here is CASSITPGGRSQPQHF. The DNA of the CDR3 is TGTGCCAGTAGTATAACCCCAGGGGGAAGGAGTCAGCCCCAGCATTTT.

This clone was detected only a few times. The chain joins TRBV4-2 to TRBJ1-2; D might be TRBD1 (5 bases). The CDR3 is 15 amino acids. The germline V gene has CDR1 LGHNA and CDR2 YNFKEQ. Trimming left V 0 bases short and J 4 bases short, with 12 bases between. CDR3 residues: CASSQEVQGGYGYTF. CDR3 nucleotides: TGTGCCAGCAGCCAAGAAGTTCAGGGCGGCTATGGCTACACCTTC.

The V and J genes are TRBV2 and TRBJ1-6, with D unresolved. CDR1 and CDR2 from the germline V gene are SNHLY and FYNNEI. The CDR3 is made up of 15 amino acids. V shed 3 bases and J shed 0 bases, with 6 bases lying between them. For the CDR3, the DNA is TGTGCCAGCAGTGACCGGAGCTCCTATAATTCACCCCTCCACTTT. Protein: CASSDRSSYNSPLHF.

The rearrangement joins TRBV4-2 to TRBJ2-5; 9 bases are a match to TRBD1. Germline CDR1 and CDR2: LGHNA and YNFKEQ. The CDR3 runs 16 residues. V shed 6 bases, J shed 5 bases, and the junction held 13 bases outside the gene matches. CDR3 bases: TGTGCCAGCAGTTCCGAGTGGGGACAGGGATTTGAGACCCAGTACTTC. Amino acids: CASSSEWGQGFETQYF.

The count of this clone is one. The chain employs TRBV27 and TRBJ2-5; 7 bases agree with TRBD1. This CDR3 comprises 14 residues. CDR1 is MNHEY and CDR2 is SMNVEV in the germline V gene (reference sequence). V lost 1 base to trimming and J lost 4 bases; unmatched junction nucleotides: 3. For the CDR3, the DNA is TGTGCCAGCAGTTTATGGGGACAGCCAGAGACCCAGTACTTC. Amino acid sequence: CASSLWGQPETQYF.

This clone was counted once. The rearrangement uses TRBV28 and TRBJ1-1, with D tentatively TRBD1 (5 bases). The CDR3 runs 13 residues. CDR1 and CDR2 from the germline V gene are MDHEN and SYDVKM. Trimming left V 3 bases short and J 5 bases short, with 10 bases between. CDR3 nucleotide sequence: TGTGCCAGCAGTTTGGGGGGATCGACTGAAGCTTTCTTT. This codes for CASSLGGSTEAFF.

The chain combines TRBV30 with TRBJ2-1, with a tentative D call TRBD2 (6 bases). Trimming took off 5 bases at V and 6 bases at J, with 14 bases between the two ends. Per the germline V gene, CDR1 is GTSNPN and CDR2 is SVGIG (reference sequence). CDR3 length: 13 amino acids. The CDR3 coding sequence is TGTGCCTGGGGGACGGGAGTCGGCAATGAGCAGTTCTTC. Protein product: CAWGTGVGNEQFF.

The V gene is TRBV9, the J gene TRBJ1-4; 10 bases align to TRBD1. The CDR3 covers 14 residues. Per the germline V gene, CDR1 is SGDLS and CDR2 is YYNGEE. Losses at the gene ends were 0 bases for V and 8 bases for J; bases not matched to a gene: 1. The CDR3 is CASSVGQGAEKLFF. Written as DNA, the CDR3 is TGTGCCAGCAGCGTAGGACAGGGGGCCGAAAAACTGTTTTTT.

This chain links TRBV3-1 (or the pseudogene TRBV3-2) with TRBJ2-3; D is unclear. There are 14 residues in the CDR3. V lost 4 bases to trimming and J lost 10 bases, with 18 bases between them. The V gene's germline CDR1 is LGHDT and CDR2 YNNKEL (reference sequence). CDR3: CASSPPSRSGAQYF. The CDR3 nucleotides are TGTGCCAGCAGCCCCCCCTCCCGGTCAGGTGCGCAGTATTTT.

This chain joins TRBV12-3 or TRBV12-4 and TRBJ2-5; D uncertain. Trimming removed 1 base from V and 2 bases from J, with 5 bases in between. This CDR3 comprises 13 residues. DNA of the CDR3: TGTGCCAGCAGTTTAGAGCCTCAAGAGACCCAGTACTTC. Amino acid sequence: CASSLEPQETQYF.

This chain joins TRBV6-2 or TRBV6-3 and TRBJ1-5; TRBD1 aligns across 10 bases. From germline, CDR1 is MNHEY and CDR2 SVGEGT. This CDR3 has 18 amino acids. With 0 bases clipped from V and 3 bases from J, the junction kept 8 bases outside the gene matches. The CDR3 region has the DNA TGTGCCAGCAGTTACTCCCCAGCGACAGGGGGCTACAATCAGCCCCAGCATTTT. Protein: CASSYSPATGGYNQPQHF.

The CDR3 sequence: CASSRGLGETQYF. Written as DNA, the CDR3 is TGTGCCAGCAGCAGGGGGTTAGGAGAGACCCAGTACTTC. This chain joins TRBV6-6 and TRBJ2-5; 7 bases match TRBD1. V lost 6 bases, J lost 4 bases, and 5 bases stayed unmatched. The germline gives CDR1 MNHNY, CDR2 SVGAGI (reference sequence). This CDR3 is 13 amino acids long.

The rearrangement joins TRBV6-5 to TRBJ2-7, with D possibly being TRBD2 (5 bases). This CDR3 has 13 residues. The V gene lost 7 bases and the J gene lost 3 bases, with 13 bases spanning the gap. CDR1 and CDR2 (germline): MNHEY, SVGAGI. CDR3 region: CASNPGMGYEQYF. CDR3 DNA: TGTGCCAGCAACCCCGGGATGGGCTACGAGCAGTACTTC.

In DNA, the CDR3 is TGTGCCAGTAATAACAGGGCTCAGCCCCAGCATTTT. It codes for CASNNRAQPQHF. V is TRBV19 and J is TRBJ1-5; D is possibly TRBD1 (6 bases). Between the trimmed V and J ends, which lost 7 bases and 6 bases, there was a span of 10 bases. The CDR3 extends over 12 amino acids. Germline V gene data show CDR1 as LNHDA and CDR2 as SQIVND (reference sequence). Based on the CDR3 plus reference TRBV19 and TRBJ1-5, the full variable domain is DGGITQSPKYLFRKEGQNVTLSCEQNLNHDAMYWYRQDPGQGLRLIYYSQIVNDFQKGDIAEGYSVSREKKESFPLTVTSAQKNPTAFYLCASNNRAQPQHFGDGTRLSIL.

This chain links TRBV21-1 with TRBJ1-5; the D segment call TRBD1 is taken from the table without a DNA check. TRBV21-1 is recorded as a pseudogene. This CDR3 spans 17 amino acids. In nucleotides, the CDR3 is TGTGCCAGCAGCAAGCAGGGGGCGCGGGCCCCCAATCAGCCCCAGCATTTT. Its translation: CASSKQGARAPNQPQHF.

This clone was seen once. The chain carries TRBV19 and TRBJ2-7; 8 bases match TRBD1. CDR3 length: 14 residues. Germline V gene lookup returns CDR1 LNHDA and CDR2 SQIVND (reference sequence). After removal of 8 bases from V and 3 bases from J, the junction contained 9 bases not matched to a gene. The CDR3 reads CASAFGQGFYEQYF. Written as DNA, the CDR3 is TGTGCCAGTGCGTTCGGACAGGGCTTCTACGAGCAGTACTTC.

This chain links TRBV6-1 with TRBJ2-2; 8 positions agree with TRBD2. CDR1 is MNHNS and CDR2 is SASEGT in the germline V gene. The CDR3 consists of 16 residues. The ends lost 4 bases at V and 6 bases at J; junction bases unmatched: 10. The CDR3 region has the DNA TGTGCCAGCAGTGTGATAGCGGGGACCCCCCCCGGGGAGCTGTTTTTT. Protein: CASSVIAGTPPGELFF.

CDR3 DNA sequence: TGTGCCAGCAGTGTGGGGGGAGAAGGGTATCAGCCCCAGCATTTT. It translates to CASSVGGEGYQPQHF. The J gene is TRBJ1-5, the V gene TRBV27; a possible D gene is TRBD1 (5 bases). Trimming removed 5 bases at V and 5 bases at J, with 16 bases between. The CDR3 has 15 residues. CDR1 and CDR2 (germline): MNHEY, SMNVEV (reference sequence).

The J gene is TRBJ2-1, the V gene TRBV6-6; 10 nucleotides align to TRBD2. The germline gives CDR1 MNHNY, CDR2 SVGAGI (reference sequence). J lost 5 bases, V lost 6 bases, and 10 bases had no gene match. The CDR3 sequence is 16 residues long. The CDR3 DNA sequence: TGTGCCAGCAGCGACAGGGCACTAGCGGGGAACAATGAGCAGTTCTTC. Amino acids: CASSDRALAGNNEQFF.

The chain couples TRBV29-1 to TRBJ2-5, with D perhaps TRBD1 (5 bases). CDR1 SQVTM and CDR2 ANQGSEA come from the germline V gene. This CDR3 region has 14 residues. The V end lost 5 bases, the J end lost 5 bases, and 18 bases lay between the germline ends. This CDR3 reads CSVHRDDSLETQYF. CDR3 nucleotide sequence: TGCAGCGTTCACAGAGATGACAGTTTGGAGACCCAGTACTTC.